The rows below give T cell receptor beta chains drawn from one sample of a study of T-cell memory formation after mild COVID-19. TCRdb called the 5' RACE reads again in MiXCR, with one record for every CDR3 protein. The sample yields about 190,000 distinct CDR3 sequences, about 27% seen once. Sample: PBMCs or a T cell subset sorted from them (not recorded which). The receptor source for this set is an adult woman who had mild COVID-19 (a few samples of this study predate the infection). Cell type and time point are not known. Both conserved end residues are part of each CDR3. Fields, in order: D gene, clone size, J gene, V gene, CDR3 protein, CDR3 DNA. D genes are given only for firm matches. Clone size appears in some rows only: once, few, many, or a class for an expanded clone.

>NA|few|TRBJ1-3|TRBV9
CASSVDVGGTGNTIYF
TGTGCCAGCAGCGTAGATGTCGGGGGTACTGGAAACACCATATATTTT
>TRBD1|NA|TRBJ2-1|TRBV4-1
CASSQGGRGLSNEQFF
TGCGCCAGCAGCCAAGGGGGCAGGGGGCTCAGTAATGAGCAGTTCTTC
>NA|many|TRBJ2-3|TRBV6-5
CASSVRRSTDTQYF
TGTGCCAGCAGCGTCCGGCGAAGCACAGATACGCAGTATTTT
>NA|few|TRBJ1-1|TRBV3-1
CASSQYRQEAFF
TGTGCCAGCAGCCAGTATCGGCAGGAAGCTTTCTTT
>NA|NA|TRBJ1-1|TRBV27
CASSLRAGVNTEAFF
TGTGCCAGCAGTTTACGCGCCGGGGTCAACACTGAAGCTTTCTTT
>TRBD1|many|TRBJ1-5|TRBV6-1
CASSLQGGQPQHF
TGTGCCAGCAGCTTACAGGGGGGGCAGCCCCAGCATTTT
>NA|NA|TRBJ2-7|TRBV30
CAWSLSYSSYEQYF
TGTGCCTGGAGTTTAAGCTACTCCTCCTACGAGCAGTACTTC
>NA|NA|TRBJ2-7|TRBV20-1
CSARPLDRSSSYEQYF
TGCAGTGCTCGCCCGCTCGACAGGTCGAGCTCCTACGAGCAGTACTTC
>NA|NA|TRBJ1-2|TRBV12-3/TRBV12-4
CASSPPTPRYGYTF
TGTGCCAGCAGTCCCCCGACTCCTCGCTATGGCTACACCTTC
>NA|few|TRBJ2-4|TRBV20-1
CSARAQTKNIQYF
TGCAGTGCTAGGGCACAGACCAAAAACATTCAGTACTTC
>TRBD1|NA|TRBJ1-1|TRBV3-1
CASIFRQGKNTEAFF
TGTGCCAGCATTTTTAGACAGGGAAAGAACACTGAAGCTTTCTTT